Listed below are T cell receptor beta chains from one sample, sequenced in a study of cytomegalovirus exposure and HLA in healthy donors. Sequencing was performed with immunoSEQ multiplex PCR; in TCRdb, only in-frame clones are kept and a portion is missing. The table has about 240,000 clones, 82% seen once. Sequencing was carried out using PBMCs. Receptors originate from a woman in her thirties or forties in good health and CMV-seropositive. Each CDR3 is given with its conserved first and last residue. Each record gives: clone size, J gene, D gene, V gene, CDR3 protein, CDR3 DNA. D genes are given only for firm matches. Clone size, where shown, is once, few, many, or a class for clones that have expanded.

>once|TRBJ2-5|-|TRBV25-1
CASRRQPQETQYF
TGTGCCAGCAGGAGGCAGCCTCAAGAGACCCAGTACTTC
>-|TRBJ2-7|-|TRBV11-1
CASRRDSQSSYEQYF
TGTGCCAGCAGAAGGGACTCGCAGAGCTCCTACGAGCAGTACTTC
>few|TRBJ1-2|TRBD1|TRBV4-3
CASSQDYDTGTGFNYGYTF
TGCGCCAGCAGCCAAGATTACGACACCGGGACAGGGTTCAACTATGGCTACACCTTC
>-|TRBJ2-5|TRBD1|TRBV5-4
CASSSKTGQETQYF
TGTGCCAGCAGCTCTAAGACAGGGCAAGAGACCCAGTACTTC
>-|TRBJ2-3|TRBD2|TRBV7-2
CASSPRLAGGTDTQYF
TGTGCCAGCAGCCCCCGACTAGCGGGGGGAACAGATACGCAGTATTTT
>-|TRBJ1-2|TRBD1|TRBV5-5
CASSPGQGEGGYTF
TGTGCCAGCAGCCCCGGACAGGGCGAGGGAGGCTACACCTTC
>-|TRBJ2-1|TRBD2|TRBV11-3
CASSAASGGINEQFF
TGTGCCAGCAGCGCGGCGAGCGGGGGAATCAATGAGCAGTTCTTC
>-|TRBJ2-3|TRBD2|TRBV5-1
CASSYSGTTDTQYF
TGCGCCAGCAGTTATAGCGGGACTACAGATACGCAGTATTTT
>-|TRBJ2-2|TRBD1|TRBV2
CASRSGTGGTGELFF
TGTGCCAGCAGGTCCGGGACAGGGGGCACCGGGGAGCTGTTTTTT
>-|TRBJ1-2|TRBD1|TRBV11-3
CASSLTGTGGRGYTF
TGTGCCAGCAGCCTAACCGGGACAGGGGGCCGTGGCTACACCTTC
>-|TRBJ2-7|-|TRBV15
CATRLDRAQDEQYF
TGTGCCACCAGGTTAGACAGAGCTCAGGACGAGCAGTACTTC
>once|TRBJ1-1|TRBD1|TRBV5-8
CASSPLGQINTEAFF
TGTGCCAGCAGCCCCCTGGGACAGATAAACACTGAAGCTTTCTTT
>-|TRBJ2-7|-|TRBV19
CASKRTDSNPEQYF
TGTGCCAGTAAGAGGACAGATTCAAATCCCGAGCAGTACTTC
>-|TRBJ2-7|TRBD1|TRBV5-1
CASSLAGQGPYEQYF
TGCGCCAGCAGCTTGGCGGGACAGGGTCCTTACGAGCAGTACTTC
>-|TRBJ1-2|TRBD1|TRBV18
CASSQDRGPPGYGYTF
TGTGCCAGCTCACAAGACAGGGGGCCCCCCGGGTATGGCTACACCTTC
>once|TRBJ2-1|TRBD1|TRBV5-1
CASSLGATGDSDEQFF
TGCGCCAGCAGCTTGGGGGCGACAGGGGATTCCGATGAGCAGTTCTTC
>few|TRBJ2-7|TRBD2|TRBV5-1
CASSARASSGSIYEQYF
TGCGCCAGCAGCGCCCGGGCCTCGAGCGGGAGTATCTACGAGCAGTACTTC
>-|TRBJ2-1|TRBD2|TRBV29-1
CSGTGLLAGGPSYNEQFF
TGCAGCGGAACTGGATTACTAGCGGGAGGGCCCTCTTACAATGAGCAGTTCTTC
>-|TRBJ1-2|-|TRBV7-2
CASSLLQFREGTF
TGTGCCAGCAGCTTACTACAGTTCCGCGAAGGCACCTTC
>-|TRBJ2-3|-|TRBV5-1
CASSLLHREKVDTQYF
TGCGCCAGCAGCTTGCTGCATCGGGAGAAGGTAGATACGCAGTATTTT
>once|TRBJ2-2|-|TRBV11-3
CASSLRHSGFSNTGELFF
TGTGCCAGCAGCTTAAGGCACAGCGGTTTTTCGAACACCGGGGAGCTGTTTTTT
>-|TRBJ2-1|TRBD2|TRBV7-6
CASSLGSAGGPRQFF
TGCGCCAGCAGCTTGGGTTCAGCGGGAGGGCCTAGGCAGTTCTTC
>-|TRBJ1-4|-|TRBV7-3
CASSLGRGEKLFF
TGTGCCAGCAGCTTAGGCCGGGGTGAAAAACTGTTTTTT
>-|TRBJ2-1|-|TRBV6-4
CASAYTSHNEQFF
TGTGCCAGCGCCTATACTAGCCACAATGAGCAGTTCTTC
>-|TRBJ1-4|TRBD1|TRBV7-2
CASSRQGREKLFF
TGTGCCAGCAGCCGACAGGGGCGGGAAAAACTGTTTTTT
>once|TRBJ2-6|-|TRBV15
CATSGGGGPSGANVLTF
TGTGCCACCAGCGGAGGAGGGGGTCCTTCTGGGGCCAACGTCCTGACTTTC
>-|TRBJ2-7|TRBD1|TRBV4-2
CASSQGDSYEQYF
TGTGCCAGCAGCCAAGGGGACAGCTACGAGCAGTACTTC
>-|TRBJ2-2|TRBD2|TRBV7-2
CASITSGRSGELFF
TGTGCCAGCATCACTAGCGGTAGGAGCGGGGAGCTGTTTTTT
>once|TRBJ2-3|TRBD1|TRBV6-5
CASKLQGGDTQYF
TGTGCCAGCAAGCTACAGGGGGGAGATACGCAGTATTTT
>once|TRBJ1-2|-|TRBV28
CASSSLADYGYTF
TGTGCCAGCAGTTCTTTGGCGGACTATGGCTACACCTTC
>once|TRBJ2-6|-|TRBV4-3
CASSHPQGAYSGANVLTF
TGCGCCAGCAGCCACCCACAAGGAGCCTACTCTGGGGCCAACGTCCTGACTTTC
>-|TRBJ1-5|-|TRBV19
CASSMEGNQPQHF
TGTGCCAGTAGTATGGAGGGGAATCAGCCCCAGCATTTT
>-|TRBJ2-3|-|TRBV4-1
CASSQDRVRVSTDTQYF
TGCGCCAGCAGCCAAGATCGAGTCAGGGTTAGCACAGATACGCAGTATTTT
>-|TRBJ2-1|TRBD2|TRBV7-3
CASSLGFSGINEQFF
TGTGCCAGCAGCCTAGGGTTTAGCGGGATTAATGAGCAGTTCTTC
>few|TRBJ2-3|-|TRBV4-3
CASSQVGAEGGTDTQYF
TGCGCCAGCAGCCAAGTGGGTGCCGAGGGGGGCACAGATACGCAGTATTTT
>-|TRBJ2-1|-|TRBV7-9
CASSPSNEQFF
TGTGCCAGCAGCCCATCCAATGAGCAGTTCTTC
>-|TRBJ1-6|-|TRBV6-5
CASSNRDSPLHF
TGTGCCAGCAGTAACAGGGATTCACCCCTCCACTTT
>-|TRBJ2-3|TRBD1|TRBV5-1
CASSSSTGSGTDTQYF
TGCGCCAGCAGCTCTTCGACAGGGAGCGGAACAGATACGCAGTATTTT
>few|TRBJ1-1|-|TRBV5-5
CASSPLRNTEAFF
TGTGCCAGCAGCCCGCTGAGGAACACTGAAGCTTTCTTT
>-|TRBJ2-3|TRBD2|TRBV15
CATSRERVAGDTQYF
TGTGCCACCAGCAGAGAGAGGGTAGCGGGAGATACGCAGTATTTT
>-|TRBJ2-1|-|TRBV14
CASRTGDSPLASYNEQFF
TGTGCCAGCAGGACAGGAGACTCGCCTTTAGCCTCCTACAATGAGCAGTTCTTC
>-|TRBJ2-2|TRBD1|TRBV10-3
CAISWDRPTGELFF
TGTGCCATCAGTTGGGACAGGCCCACCGGGGAGCTGTTTTTT
>-|TRBJ2-5|TRBD1|TRBV18
CASSPIRGQVEETQYF
TGTGCCAGCTCACCCATTAGAGGACAGGTAGAGGAGACCCAGTACTTC
>-|TRBJ2-3|-|TRBV7-9
CASSLGGAQDTQYF
TGTGCCAGCAGCCTTGGGGGGGCTCAAGATACGCAGTATTTT
>-|TRBJ1-2|TRBD1|TRBV5-1
CASKSGTGGYGYTF
TGCGCCAGCAAGTCCGGGACAGGTGGCTATGGCTACACCTTC
>few|TRBJ1-1|TRBD1|TRBV10-3
CAIRPGQGLDTEAFF
TGTGCCATCAGACCGGGACAGGGGTTGGACACTGAAGCTTTCTTT
>-|TRBJ2-2|-|TRBV4-1
CASSRSSGGSNTGELFF
TGCGCCAGCAGCCGTTCCTCGGGGGGCTCAAACACCGGGGAGCTGTTTTTT
>-|TRBJ2-3|-|TRBV9
CASSEENTDTQYF
TGTGCCAGCAGCGAGGAGAACACAGATACGCAGTATTTT
>once|TRBJ2-2|-|TRBV5-1
CASSSGILNTGELFF
TGCGCCAGCAGCTCCGGGATACTAAACACCGGGGAGCTGTTTTTT
>-|TRBJ1-2|-|TRBV7-8
CASSLSLREGYGYTF
TGTGCCAGCAGCTTGAGTTTACGGGAAGGATATGGCTACACCTTC
>-|TRBJ1-1|-|TRBV30
CAWSAGGNTEAFF
TGTGCCTGGAGTGCCGGGGGGAACACTGAAGCTTTCTTT
>-|TRBJ2-1|-|TRBV10-3
CAISDLRHEQFF
TGTGCCATCAGTGATTTGAGGCATGAGCAGTTCTTC
>-|TRBJ1-4|-|TRBV7-8
CASSLSPGSNEKLFF
TGTGCCAGCAGCTTATCGCCAGGAAGTAATGAAAAACTGTTTTTT
>once|TRBJ2-5|TRBD1|TRBV7-9
CSSRAGTGGQTQYF
TGTTCCAGCAGGGCCGGGACAGGGGGACAGACCCAGTACTTC
>-|TRBJ1-2|-|TRBV5-1
CASSLGQPNYGYTF
TGCGCCAGCAGCTTGGGACAACCCAACTATGGCTACACCTTC
>-|TRBJ1-1|-|TRBV5-1
CASSLGGGAEAFF
TGCGCCAGCAGCTTGGGGGGGGGCGCTGAAGCTTTCTTT
>-|TRBJ1-1|-|TRBV15
CATSRVQVGTEAFF
TGTGCCACCAGCAGAGTCCAGGTGGGTACTGAAGCTTTCTTT
>-|TRBJ1-2|-|TRBV19
CASTPGSGAAGDYGYTF
TGTGCCAGTACCCCGGGGAGCGGGGCCGCGGGTGACTATGGCTACACCTTC
>-|TRBJ2-1|-|TRBV11-2
CASGQGRFDEQFF
TGTGCCAGCGGGCAGGGAAGGTTCGATGAGCAGTTCTTC